What follows describes a single T cell receptor beta chain. What this receptor recognizes is not known. Base qualities are not provided; no much larger clone lies one nucleotide away. High-throughput TCRbeta CDR3 sequencing of frozen genomic DNA was performed by immunoSEQ, with PCR amplification, mapping, bias correction and internal controls included. The original pipeline was this. Only productive rearrangements were retained, and each unique TCRbeta sequence was defined by its CDR3 nucleotide sequence together with its V and J gene. For a sequence to be called donor-reactive, it needed a frequency of at least 0.01% and at least 5-fold expansion in CFSE-low cells compared with unstimulated pre-transplant cells. Per-subject minimum frequency thresholds, based on the lowest-template unstimulated sample, ensured at least 90% detection power. Jensen-Shannon divergence between the top 1000 TCRbeta sequences post- versus pre-transplant served as the measure of repertoire turnover. Changes in detection of donor-reactive sequences were tested with two-sided Fisher's exact tests. TCRdb obtained this table from immuneACCESS and retained in-frame rearrangements with V and J assigned. These tables miss some clones; where compared with another copy, unresolved V genes account for less than half of the shortfall, and the remainder is unexplained. The V and J calls and the clone size are those of that table, but D and trimming were determined from the DNA. The sample has 75,000 to 100,000 clones on record, roughly 80% of them singletons. In total, the top ten clones hold 0.4% to 0.6% of the sample.

Unstimulated PBMCs, after thawing, were stained for CD3, CD4 and CD8 and then FACS-sorted into CD3+CD4+ and CD3+CD8+ populations. Each of the 8 studied subjects was randomized to immunosuppression withdrawal. Genomic DNA was isolated with the Qiagen DNeasy Blood and Tissue Kit. Cut back by 4 bases and 8 bases, the V and J ends lie 23 bases apart. The cysteine opens and the phenylalanine closes a CDR3 of 16 amino acids. Only CDR3 DNA remains: 48 bases, in frame from the first base. Via the germline V gene, CDR1 is MDHEN and CDR2 SYDVKM. This sample was included in a study of T cell clones after liver transplantation (dated 2019 in TCRdb). For the wider study: ITN030ST, the source of the samples, was a randomized trial that attempted immunosuppression withdrawal within 2 years of liver transplantation. Blood samples were taken pre-transplant, pre-randomization before withdrawal, and post-randomization after full withdrawal or failed withdrawal. Three of the eight recipients were HCV-positive; the others were transplanted for non-autoimmune, non-viral indications. The studied cohort comprised 8 liver transplant recipients, 3 classified as tolerant and 5 as non-tolerant. As an antigen-independent comparator for the donor-reactive sequences, third party-reactive TCRbeta sequences from pre-transplant MLRs were identified as well. To count as tolerant, a recipient had to stay completely off immunosuppression for at least one year without liver enzymes climbing beyond twice the upper limit of normal. The subjects received no induction therapy and were kept on standard immunosuppression until randomization at 12-24 months post-transplant. Donor-reactive T cell clones were identified by TCRbeta sequencing following a pre-transplant mixed lymphocyte reaction and were subsequently tracked in post-transplant blood. The paper as a whole reports these results and caveats: A significant post-transplant decrease in circulating donor-reactive CD4 TCRbeta sequences was observed in most of the 8 subjects, irrespective of tolerance or HCV status. Low numbers of available donor cells limited the measurable donor-reactive repertoire in a couple of subjects. Because no allograft tissue specimens were available, donor-reactive T cells may have migrated into the graft instead of being deleted. The decline in donor-reactive sequences exceeded the decline in third party-reactive sequences, suggesting partial antigen-specific deletion that was unrelated to withdrawal success. Because of small, heterogeneous patient numbers and non-standardized post-transplant time points, the conclusions were only preliminary. When repertoire turnover was accounted for, significantly reduced detection of donor-reactive sequences was found in 7 of 8 subjects for CD4 and in 8 of 8 subjects for CD8.

The chain uses TRBV28 and TRBJ1-2; the D gene remains uncertain. This specimen was CD4+ T cells from blood, taken 46 months after liver transplant. The TCR sequence derives from a human patient who received a liver transplant. After a transplant, some of the T cells may come from the graft donor. At the DNA level, the sequence is TGTGCCAGCAGTTACCCCTCGCTGCACGAGGCCGACGGCTACACCTTC. It codes for CASSYPSLHEADGYTF.